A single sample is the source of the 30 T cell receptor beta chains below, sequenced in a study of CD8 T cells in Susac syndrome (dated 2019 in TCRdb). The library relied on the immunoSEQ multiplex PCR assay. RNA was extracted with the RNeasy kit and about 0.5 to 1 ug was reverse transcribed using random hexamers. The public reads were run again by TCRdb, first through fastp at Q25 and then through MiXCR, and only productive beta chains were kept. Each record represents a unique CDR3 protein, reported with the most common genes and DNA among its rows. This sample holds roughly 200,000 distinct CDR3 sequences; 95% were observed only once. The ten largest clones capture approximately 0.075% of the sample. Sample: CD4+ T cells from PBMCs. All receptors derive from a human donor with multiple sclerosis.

The CDR3 is CATSTLGTDTQYF. The DNA of the CDR3 is TGTGCCACCAGCACCCTCGGAACAGATACGCAGTATTTT. The chain combines TRBV15 with TRBJ2-3, with D uncertain. In germline, CDR1 is LNHNV, CDR2 YYDKDF (reference sequence). This CDR3 is built from 13 residues. The V end was cut by 4 bases, the J end by 3 bases, with 8 bases between.

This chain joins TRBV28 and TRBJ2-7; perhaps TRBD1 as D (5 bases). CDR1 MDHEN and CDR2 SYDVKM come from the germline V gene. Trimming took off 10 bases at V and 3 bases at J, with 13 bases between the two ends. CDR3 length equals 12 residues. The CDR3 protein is CATYDSHYEQYV. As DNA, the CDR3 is TGTGCCACTTACGACAGCCACTACGAGCAGTACGTC.

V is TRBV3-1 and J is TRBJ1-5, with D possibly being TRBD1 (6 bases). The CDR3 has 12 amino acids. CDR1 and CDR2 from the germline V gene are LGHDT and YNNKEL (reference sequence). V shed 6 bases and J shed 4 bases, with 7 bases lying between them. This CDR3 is CASSDRNQPQHF. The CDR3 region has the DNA TGTGCCAGCAGTGACAGGAATCAGCCCCAGCATTTT. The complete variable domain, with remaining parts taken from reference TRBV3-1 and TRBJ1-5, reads DTAVSQTPKYLVTQMGNDKSIKCEQNLGHDTMYWYKQDSKKFLKIMFSYNNKELIINETVPNRFSPKSPDKAHLNLHINSLELGDSAVYFCASSDRNQPQHFGDGTRLSIL.

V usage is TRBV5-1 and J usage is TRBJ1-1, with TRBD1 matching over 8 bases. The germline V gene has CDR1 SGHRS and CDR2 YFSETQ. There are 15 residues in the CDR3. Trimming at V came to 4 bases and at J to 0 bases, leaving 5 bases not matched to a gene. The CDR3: CASSRGQGMNTEAFF. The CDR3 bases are TGCGCCAGCAGCCGAGGACAGGGAATGAACACTGAAGCTTTCTTT.

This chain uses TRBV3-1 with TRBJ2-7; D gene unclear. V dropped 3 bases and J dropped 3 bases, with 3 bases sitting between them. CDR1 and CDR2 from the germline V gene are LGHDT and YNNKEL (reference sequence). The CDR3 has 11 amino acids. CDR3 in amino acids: CASSQGYEQYV. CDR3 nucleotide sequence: TGTGCCAGCAGCCAGGGCTACGAGCAGTACGTC.

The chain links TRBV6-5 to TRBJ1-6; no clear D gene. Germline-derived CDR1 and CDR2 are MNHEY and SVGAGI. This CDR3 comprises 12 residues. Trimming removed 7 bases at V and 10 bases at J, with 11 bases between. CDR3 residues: CASTRYGSPLHF. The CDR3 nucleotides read TGTGCCAGCACCCGGTATGGGTCACCCCTCCACTTT.

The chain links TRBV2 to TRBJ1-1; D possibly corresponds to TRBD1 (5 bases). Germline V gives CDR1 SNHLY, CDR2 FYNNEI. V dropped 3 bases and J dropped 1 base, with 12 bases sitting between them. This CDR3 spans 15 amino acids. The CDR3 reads CASSDGTGRNTEAFF. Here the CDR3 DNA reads TGTGCCAGCAGTGACGGGACGGGGCGGAACACTGAAGCTTTCTTT.

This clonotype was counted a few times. This CDR3 is CASSQTGSYEQYV. The CDR3 nucleotides are TGTGCCAGCAGCCAGACAGGTTCCTACGAGCAGTACGTC. The chain recombines TRBV3-1 with TRBJ2-7, with D perhaps TRBD1 (6 bases). Trimming removed 3 bases from V and 1 base from J, with 7 bases in between. CDR3 length: 13 residues. CDR1 is LGHDT, CDR2 YNNKEL, per germline (reference sequence).

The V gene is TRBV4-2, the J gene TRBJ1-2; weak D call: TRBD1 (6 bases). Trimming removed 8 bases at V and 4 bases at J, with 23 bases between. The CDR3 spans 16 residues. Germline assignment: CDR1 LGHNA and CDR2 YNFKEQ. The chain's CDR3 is CASSSGEAGHPYGYTF. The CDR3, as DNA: TGTGCCAGCTCCTCAGGGGAGGCGGGACACCCCTATGGCTACACCTTC.

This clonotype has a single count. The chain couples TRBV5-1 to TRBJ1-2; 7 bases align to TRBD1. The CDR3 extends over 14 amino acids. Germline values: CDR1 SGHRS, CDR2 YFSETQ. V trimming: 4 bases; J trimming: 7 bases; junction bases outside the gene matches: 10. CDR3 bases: TGCGCCAGCAGCCCTGACAGGGAGATCAGTGGCTACACCTTC. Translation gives CASSPDREISGYTF.

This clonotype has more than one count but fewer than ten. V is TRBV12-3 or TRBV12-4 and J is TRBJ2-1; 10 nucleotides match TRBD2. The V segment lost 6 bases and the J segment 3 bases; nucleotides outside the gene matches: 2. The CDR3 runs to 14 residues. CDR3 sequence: CASRRTSGYNEQFF. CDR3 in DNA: TGTGCCAGCAGGAGGACTAGCGGCTACAATGAGCAGTTCTTC.

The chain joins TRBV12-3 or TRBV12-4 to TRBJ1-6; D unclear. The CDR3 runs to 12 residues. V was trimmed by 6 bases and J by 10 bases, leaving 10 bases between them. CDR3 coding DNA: TGTGCCAGCAGCCGCCCTGCCTCACCCCTCCACTTT. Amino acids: CASSRPASPLHF.

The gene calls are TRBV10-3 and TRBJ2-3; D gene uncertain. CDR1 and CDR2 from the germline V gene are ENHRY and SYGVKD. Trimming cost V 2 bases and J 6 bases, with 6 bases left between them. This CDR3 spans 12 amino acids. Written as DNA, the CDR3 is TGTGCCATCAGTGAGATAGGGGATACGCAGTATTTT. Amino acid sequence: CAISEIGDTQYF.

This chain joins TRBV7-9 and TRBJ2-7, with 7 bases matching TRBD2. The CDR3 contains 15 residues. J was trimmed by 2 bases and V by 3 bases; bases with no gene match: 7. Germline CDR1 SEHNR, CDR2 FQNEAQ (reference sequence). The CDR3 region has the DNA TGTGCCAGCAGCTTTGAAGCGGGGACCCCCTACGAGCAGTACTTC. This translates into CASSFEAGTPYEQYF.

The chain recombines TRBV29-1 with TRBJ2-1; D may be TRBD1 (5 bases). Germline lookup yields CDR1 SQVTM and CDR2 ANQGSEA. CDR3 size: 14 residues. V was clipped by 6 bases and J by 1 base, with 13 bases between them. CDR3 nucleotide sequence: TGCAGCGTGGATGACAGACCTTCCTACAATGAGCAGTTCTTC. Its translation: CSVDDRPSYNEQFF.

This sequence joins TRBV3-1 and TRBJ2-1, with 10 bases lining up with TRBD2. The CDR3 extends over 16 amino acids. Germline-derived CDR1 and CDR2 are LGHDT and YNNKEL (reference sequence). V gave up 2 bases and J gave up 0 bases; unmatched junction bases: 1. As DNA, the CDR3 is TGTGCCAGCAGCCAATCTAGCGGGGGCTCCTACAATGAGCAGTTCTTC. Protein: CASSQSSGGSYNEQFF.

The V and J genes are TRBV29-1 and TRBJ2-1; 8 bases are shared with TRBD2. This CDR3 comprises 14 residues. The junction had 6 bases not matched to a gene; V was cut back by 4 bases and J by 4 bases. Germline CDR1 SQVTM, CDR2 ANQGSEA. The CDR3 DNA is TGCAGCGTTGTCAGCGGGGGAGGGTACAATGAGCAGTTCTTC. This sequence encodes CSVVSGGGYNEQFF.

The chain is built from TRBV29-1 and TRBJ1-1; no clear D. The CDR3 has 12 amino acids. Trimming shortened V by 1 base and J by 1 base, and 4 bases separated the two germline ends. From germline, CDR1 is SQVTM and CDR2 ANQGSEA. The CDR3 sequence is CSVEGKNTEAFF. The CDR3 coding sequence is TGCAGCGTTGAAGGAAAGAACACTGAAGCTTTCTTT. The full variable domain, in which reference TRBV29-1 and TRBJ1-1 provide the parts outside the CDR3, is SAVISQKPSRDICQRGTSLTIQCQVDSQVTMMFWYRQQPGQSLTLIATANQGSEATYESGFVIDKFPISRPNLTFSTLTVSNMSPEDSSIYLCSVEGKNTEAFFGQGTRLTVV.

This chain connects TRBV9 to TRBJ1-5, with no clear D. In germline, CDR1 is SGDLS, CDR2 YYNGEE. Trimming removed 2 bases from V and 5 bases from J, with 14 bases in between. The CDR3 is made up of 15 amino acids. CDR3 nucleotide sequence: TGTGCCAGCAGCGTCGAAGGCCTGAGCTATCAGCCCCAGCATTTT. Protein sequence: CASSVEGLSYQPQHF.

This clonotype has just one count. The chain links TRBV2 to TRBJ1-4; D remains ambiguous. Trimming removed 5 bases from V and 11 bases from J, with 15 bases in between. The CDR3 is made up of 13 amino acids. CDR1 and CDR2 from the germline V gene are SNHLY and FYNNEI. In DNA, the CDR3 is TGTGCCAGCAGTCCCGGACTTGGCGAGAAACTGTTTTTT. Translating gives CASSPGLGEKLFF.

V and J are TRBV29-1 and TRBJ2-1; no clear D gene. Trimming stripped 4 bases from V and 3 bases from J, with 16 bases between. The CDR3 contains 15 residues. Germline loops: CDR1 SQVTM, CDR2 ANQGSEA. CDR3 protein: CSVVSRNIDYNEQFF. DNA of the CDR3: TGCAGCGTTGTATCACGGAATATTGACTACAATGAGCAGTTCTTC.

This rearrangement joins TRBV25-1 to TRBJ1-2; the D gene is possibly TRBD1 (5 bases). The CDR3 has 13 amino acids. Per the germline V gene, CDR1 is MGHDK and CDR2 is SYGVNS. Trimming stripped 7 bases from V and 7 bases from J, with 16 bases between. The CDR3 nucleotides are TGTGCCAGCACATCCCAGGGAATAGGTGGCTACACCTTC. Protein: CASTSQGIGGYTF.

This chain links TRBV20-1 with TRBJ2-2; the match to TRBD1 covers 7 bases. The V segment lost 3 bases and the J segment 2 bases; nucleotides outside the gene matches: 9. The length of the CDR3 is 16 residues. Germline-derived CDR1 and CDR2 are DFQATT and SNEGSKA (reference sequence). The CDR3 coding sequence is TGCAGTGCTAGGCGACTCGGGACAGTAAACACCGGGGAGCTGTTTTTT. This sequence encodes CSARRLGTVNTGELFF.

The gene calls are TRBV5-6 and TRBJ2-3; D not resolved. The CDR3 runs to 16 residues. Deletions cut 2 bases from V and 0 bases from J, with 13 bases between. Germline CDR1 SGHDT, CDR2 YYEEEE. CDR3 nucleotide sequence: TGTGCCAGCAGCTTCGTGAGCGTTACTAGCACAGATACGCAGTATTTT. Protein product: CASSFVSVTSTDTQYF.

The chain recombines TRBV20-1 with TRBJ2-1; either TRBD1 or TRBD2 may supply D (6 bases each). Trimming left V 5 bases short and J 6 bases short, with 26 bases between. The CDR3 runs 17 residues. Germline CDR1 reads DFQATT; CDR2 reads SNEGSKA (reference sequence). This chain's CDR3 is CSASNLPGGPQINEQFF. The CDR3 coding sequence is TGCAGTGCTTCTAACCTGCCCGGGGGCCCCCAGATCAATGAGCAGTTCTTC.

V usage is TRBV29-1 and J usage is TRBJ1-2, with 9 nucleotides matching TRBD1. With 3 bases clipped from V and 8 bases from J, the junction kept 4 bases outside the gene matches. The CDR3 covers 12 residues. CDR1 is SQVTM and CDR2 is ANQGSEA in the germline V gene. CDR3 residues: CSVDGTGLGYTF. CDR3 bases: TGCAGCGTTGACGGGACAGGGCTCGGCTACACCTTC.

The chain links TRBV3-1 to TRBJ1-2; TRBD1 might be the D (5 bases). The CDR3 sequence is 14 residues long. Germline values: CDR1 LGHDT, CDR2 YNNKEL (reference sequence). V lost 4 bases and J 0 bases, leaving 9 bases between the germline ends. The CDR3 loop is CASSRQGANYGYTF. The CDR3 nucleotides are TGTGCCAGCAGCCGCCAGGGAGCTAACTATGGCTACACCTTC.

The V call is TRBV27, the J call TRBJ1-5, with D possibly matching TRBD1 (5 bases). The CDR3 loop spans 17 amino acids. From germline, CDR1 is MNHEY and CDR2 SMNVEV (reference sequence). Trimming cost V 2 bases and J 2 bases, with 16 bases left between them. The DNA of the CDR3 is TGTGCCAGCAGTTTACGGCCAGGGCGGTATCGCAATCAGCCCCAGCATTTT. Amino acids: CASSLRPGRYRNQPQHF.

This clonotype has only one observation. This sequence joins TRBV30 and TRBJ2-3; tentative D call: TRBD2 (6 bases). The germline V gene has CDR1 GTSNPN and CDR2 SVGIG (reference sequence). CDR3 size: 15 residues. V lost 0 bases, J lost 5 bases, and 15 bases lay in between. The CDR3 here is CAWSVPRLRGDTQYF. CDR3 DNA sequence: TGTGCCTGGAGTGTACCCCGACTGCGGGGAGATACGCAGTATTTT.

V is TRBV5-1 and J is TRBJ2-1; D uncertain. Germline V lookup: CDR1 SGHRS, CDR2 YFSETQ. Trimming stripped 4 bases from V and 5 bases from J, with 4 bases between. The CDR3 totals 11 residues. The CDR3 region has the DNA TGCGCCAGCAGCAACGACAATGAGCAGTTCTTC. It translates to CASSNDNEQFF.